This T cell receptor beta chain stems from a study of blood T cell repertoires in COVID-19. At the level of the study: Collection of acute and convalescent COVID-19 samples took place in the United States, Italy and Spain. Sources were T cells, B-cell-depleted T cells, or PBMCs; the material itself was cDNA or gDNA.

TCRdb's table, derived via immunoSEQ multiplex PCR, lists solely in-frame clones and lacks some. The sample lists 120,000 or so clones, 88% occurring once. CDR1 is LGHDT and CDR2 is YNNKEL in the germline V gene (reference sequence). The CDR3 totals 15 residues. V was cut by 2 bases and J by 4 bases, with 11 bases left in between. The rearrangement links TRBV3-1 (or the pseudogene TRBV3-2) to TRBJ1-4; D gene uncertain. The receptor was derived from a human donor in a cohort sampled during active COVID-19. What was sequenced was peripheral blood. This CDR3 is CASSQYGDHNEKLFF. The CDR3 DNA follows: TGTGCCAGCAGCCAATACGGAGACCATAATGAAAAACTGTTTTTT.